These 28 T cell receptor beta chains were all obtained from the same sample, sequenced in a study of early stage breast cancer tumors. Libraries were prepared by immunoSEQ multiplex PCR; TCRdb keeps only in-frame clonotypes and omits some of them. The sample records some 30,000 clones, approximately 84% being singletons. Sequencing was done on a sample of blood. The source of these receptors is a person aged 50-59 years with breast cancer.

The chain carries TRBV19 and TRBJ2-3; D unclear. The V end lost 4 bases, the J end lost 4 bases, and 9 bases lay between the germline ends. Germline-derived CDR1 and CDR2 are LNHDA and SQIVND (reference sequence). The CDR3 totals 13 residues. The CDR3, as DNA: TGTGCCAGTAGTAGGATTGATGCAGATACGCAGTATTTT. Protein: CASSRIDADTQYF.

This clone was observed a single time. The chain uses TRBV5-1 and TRBJ2-3, with TRBD1 matching 8 bases. J lost 2 bases, V lost 0 bases, and 5 bases had no gene match. This CDR3 contains 16 residues. CDR1 SGHRS and CDR2 YFSETQ come from the germline V gene. For the CDR3, the DNA is TGCGCCAGCAGCTTGGCCGGGACAGGCCCCACAGATACGCAGTATTTT. It is translated as CASSLAGTGPTDTQYF.

This clone appeared once. The chain combines TRBV5-4 with TRBJ1-4; the match to TRBD1 covers 7 bases. There are 15 residues in the CDR3. Per germline, CDR1 SGHNT and CDR2 YYREEE (reference sequence). Trimming cost V 4 bases and J 5 bases; bases outside gene matches: 8. CDR3 region: CASSLKQGPNEKLFF. The CDR3 DNA is TGTGCCAGCAGCCTAAAACAGGGGCCCAATGAAAAACTGTTTTTT.

The chain joins TRBV7-3 to TRBJ2-7; D tentatively reads TRBD1 or TRBD2 (6 bases each). Germline V gives CDR1 SGHTA, CDR2 FQGTGA. This CDR3 is built from 18 residues. Trimming removed 5 bases from V and 2 bases from J, with 25 bases in between. This CDR3 reads CASSHRPSGDLRTYEQYF. CDR3 nucleotide sequence: TGTGCCAGCAGCCACCGGCCATCAGGGGACTTACGTACCTACGAGCAGTACTTC.

The chain couples TRBV11-3 to TRBJ2-1; perhaps TRBD2 as D (5 bases). Germline-derived CDR1 and CDR2 are SGHNT and YENEEA. The CDR3 runs to 13 residues. The V gene lost 0 bases and the J gene lost 9 bases, with 9 bases spanning the gap. The CDR3 DNA sequence: TGTGCCAGCAGCTTAGATCTTGGGAGTGAGCAGTTCTTC. It encodes CASSLDLGSEQFF.

The CDR3 DNA sequence: TGCGCCAGCAGCCCGGACAGGGAGGGCTCACCCCTCCACTTT. Translating it yields CASSPDREGSPLHF. The V call is TRBV5-1, the J call TRBJ1-6; TRBD1 aligns across 8 bases. The CDR3 consists of 14 residues. Germline assignment: CDR1 SGHRS and CDR2 YFSETQ. The V and J ends lost 4 bases and 10 bases, in that order; junction bases with no gene match: 7.

The V and J genes are TRBV27 and TRBJ1-1; a weak D match, TRBD1 (5 bases). Per the germline V gene, CDR1 is MNHEY and CDR2 is SMNVEV (reference sequence). V lost 2 bases and J lost 2, with 15 bases in between. CDR3 length: 16 amino acids. The CDR3 DNA sequence: TGTGCCAGCAGTTTAGGAACAGGACACGACAACACTGAAGCTTTCTTT. It yields the protein CASSLGTGHDNTEAFF.

The chain carries TRBV7-9 and TRBJ2-1; TRBD1 agrees at 8 bases. Losses at the gene ends were 5 bases for V and 8 bases for J; bases not matched to a gene: 8. Germline V CDR1 and CDR2: SEHNR, FQNEAQ (reference sequence). CDR3 length: 14 residues. CDR3 in DNA: TGTGCCAGCAGCAGCACAGACAGGGGCGATGAGCAGTTCTTC. Encoded protein: CASSSTDRGDEQFF. The full variable domain, in which reference TRBV7-9 and TRBJ2-1 provide the parts outside the CDR3, is DTGVSQNPRHKITKRGQNVTFRCDPISEHNRLYWYRQTLGQGPEFLTYFQNEAQLEKSRLLSDRFSAERPKGSFSTLEIQRTEQGDSAMYLCASSSTDRGDEQFFGPGTRLTVL.

The V and J genes are TRBV6-1 and TRBJ1-1; a possible D gene is TRBD1 (5 bases). CDR1 and CDR2 (germline): MNHNS, SASEGT. Trimming cost V 4 bases and J 0 bases, with 15 bases left between them. The CDR3 covers 16 residues. In nucleotides, the CDR3 is TGTGCCAGCAGTGTTCGACAGATAGTAATGAACACTGAAGCTTTCTTT. Protein: CASSVRQIVMNTEAFF.

The CDR3: CASGKGQAAGANVLTF. In DNA form, the CDR3 reads TGTGCCAGCGGAAAGGGACAGGCCGCTGGGGCCAACGTCCTGACTTTC. V is TRBV27 and J is TRBJ2-6; 8 bases match TRBD1. Germline CDR1 and CDR2: MNHEY and SMNVEV (reference sequence). CDR3 length: 16 residues. V lost 8 bases to trimming and J lost 2 bases; unmatched junction nucleotides: 8. Together with reference TRBV27 and TRBJ2-6, the CDR3 gives the full variable domain: EAQVTQNPRYLITVTGKKLTVTCSQNMNHEYMSWYRQDPGLGLRQIYYSMNVEVTDKGDVPEGYKVSRKEKRNFPLILESPSPNQTSLYFCASGKGQAAGANVLTFGAGSRLTVL.

The chain recombines TRBV28 with TRBJ1-2; 7 bases agree with TRBD1. There are 15 residues in the CDR3. The germline V gene has CDR1 MDHEN and CDR2 SYDVKM. J lost 7 bases, V lost 8 bases, and 16 bases had no gene match. The CDR3 DNA reads TGTGCCAGCGGATCCCGGGACAGAACCTCCATTGGCTACACCTTC. Its protein product is CASGSRDRTSIGYTF.

Concerning this clone itself: At one boundary the junction diverges from the germline segment, which might be a read error. The chain has TRBV6-1 and TRBJ2-7; 7 bases are a match to TRBD1. Germline-derived CDR1 and CDR2 are MNHNS and SASEGT. This CDR3 region has 11 residues. The CDR3 DNA follows: TGTGCCAGCAGGGGGGACAGAGTTTCTCTCTTC. Residues: CASRGDRVSLF.

V is TRBV5-6 and J is TRBJ2-5; TRBD2 might be the D (5 bases). CDR3 length: 13 amino acids. Trimming shortened V by 4 bases and J by 2 bases, and 9 bases separated the two germline ends. Germline CDR1 SGHDT, CDR2 YYEEEE. The CDR3 is CASSQSGQETQYF. CDR3 in DNA: TGTGCCAGCAGCCAAAGCGGACAAGAGACCCAGTACTTC.

This chain joins TRBV27 and TRBJ1-6; TRBD1 matches 9 bases. V was clipped by 3 bases and J by 3 bases; unmatched bases: 15. From germline, CDR1 is MNHEY and CDR2 SMNVEV (reference sequence). The length of the CDR3 is 20 residues. The CDR3 reads CASSLNTGGGSLGYNSPLHF. CDR3 DNA sequence: TGTGCCAGCAGTTTGAATACAGGGGGCGGGTCACTTGGCTATAATTCACCCCTCCACTTT.

The gene calls are TRBV2 and TRBJ1-6; no firm D call. Trimming took off 3 bases at V and 0 bases at J, with 6 bases between the two ends. CDR3 length: 15 amino acids. The germline V gene encodes CDR1 SNHLY and CDR2 FYNNEI. CDR3 loop: CASSELGSYNSPLHF. DNA for the CDR3: TGTGCCAGCAGTGAGTTGGGCTCCTATAATTCACCCCTCCACTTT.

The CDR3 sequence is CASSGTENEKLFF. CDR3 DNA sequence: TGCGCCAGCAGCGGGACGGAGAATGAAAAACTGTTTTTT. This rearrangement joins TRBV4-3 to TRBJ1-4, with D possibly matching TRBD1 (5 bases). V was pared by 5 bases and J by 5 bases, with 9 bases between. The CDR3 has 13 amino acids. CDR1 is LGHNA and CDR2 is YSLEER in the germline V gene.

For the CDR3, the DNA is TGTGCCAGCAGCCTAGGACAGAACTCTGGAAACACCATATATTTT. It translates to CASSLGQNSGNTIYF. The V and J genes are TRBV5-4 and TRBJ1-3; tentatively, D is TRBD1 (6 bases). Between the trimmed V and J ends, which lost 4 bases and 0 bases, there was a span of 11 bases. Per the germline V gene, CDR1 is SGHNT and CDR2 is YYREEE (reference sequence). The CDR3 consists of 15 residues.

The chain joins TRBV4-1 to TRBJ2-3; 13 bases agree with TRBD2. With 2 bases clipped from V and 6 bases from J, the junction kept 2 bases outside the gene matches. This CDR3 has 15 residues. In germline, CDR1 is MGHRA, CDR2 YSYEKL. CDR3 region: CASSQILAGGDTQYF. CDR3 sequence (DNA): TGCGCCAGCAGCCAAATACTAGCGGGGGGGGATACGCAGTATTTT.

V gene TRBV10-2 combines with J gene TRBJ2-5, with 9 bases that match TRBD2. There are 16 residues in the CDR3. Germline lookup yields CDR1 WSHSY and CDR2 SAAADI. Trimming took 0 bases from V and 5 from J; bases not matched to a gene: 7. CDR3 DNA sequence: TGCGCCAGCAGTGAGTCCCGGCGGGGGGGTGTCGAGACCCAGTACTTC. Its translation: CASSESRRGGVETQYF.

V usage is TRBV18 and J usage is TRBJ2-1; TRBD2 matches 8 bases. V was clipped by 5 bases and J by 1 base; unmatched bases: 4. Germline values: CDR1 KGHSH, CDR2 LQKENI. There are 15 residues in the CDR3. The CDR3 loop is CASSASGSSYNEQFF. In DNA form, the CDR3 reads TGTGCCAGCTCAGCGAGCGGGAGTTCCTACAATGAGCAGTTCTTC.

The V gene is TRBV5-1, the J gene TRBJ2-7; 14 bases line up with TRBD2. Germline-derived CDR1 and CDR2 are SGHRS and YFSETQ. Trimming took 4 bases from V and 6 from J; bases not matched to a gene: 18. The CDR3 is 19 amino acids. The CDR3: CASSRPDGSTSGGAREQYF. In DNA form, the CDR3 reads TGCGCCAGCAGCCGGCCGGATGGTTCGACTAGCGGGGGGGCTCGCGAGCAGTACTTC.

The V call is TRBV5-1, the J call TRBJ2-3, with 10 bases matching TRBD2. Germline CDR1 reads SGHRS; CDR2 reads YFSETQ. With V trimmed by 4 bases and J by 4 bases, 3 bases remained unmatched. There are 14 residues in the CDR3. CDR3: CASSPGTSADTQYF. The CDR3 nucleotides read TGCGCCAGCAGCCCGGGGACTAGCGCAGATACGCAGTATTTT.

This clone has only one observation. This sequence joins TRBV19 and TRBJ1-1; the D is unclear. CDR1 is LNHDA, CDR2 SQIVND, per germline (reference sequence). With 3 bases removed from V and 1 base from J, the gap between germline ends came to 6 bases. The CDR3 has 13 amino acids. Here the CDR3 DNA reads TGTGCCAGTAGTATTACGACGAACACTGAAGCTTTCTTT. It yields the protein CASSITTNTEAFF.

The V and J genes are TRBV25-1 and TRBJ2-5; TRBD2 aligns across 13 bases. The CDR3 runs 18 residues. Germline V gene data show CDR1 as MGHDK and CDR2 as SYGVNS. The junction had 9 bases not matched to a gene; V was cut back by 4 bases and J by 1 base. In nucleotides, the CDR3 is TGTGCCAGCAGTGTAGGGACTAGCGGGGCCTTGTCCCAAGAGACCCAGTACTTC. Amino acid sequence: CASSVGTSGALSQETQYF.

This rearrangement joins TRBV7-6 to TRBJ1-4, with D possibly TRBD1 on 5 matching bases. Germline CDR1 SGHVS, CDR2 FNYEAQ. The CDR3 spans 20 residues. V shed 5 bases and J shed 3 bases, with 28 bases lying between them. In DNA, the CDR3 is TGTGCCAGCAGCCACCGTGAATCGGACACAGATCCCCCTGCTAATGAAAAACTGTTTTTT. The encoded protein is CASSHRESDTDPPANEKLFF.

This sequence joins TRBV25-1 and TRBJ2-3; 9 nucleotides align to TRBD2. Germline CDR1 MGHDK, CDR2 SYGVNS. The CDR3 sequence is 16 residues long. The ends lost 1 base at V and 5 bases at J; junction bases unmatched: 7. DNA for the CDR3: TGTGCCAGCAGTGAATCCGGACTAGCGCGGGGAGATACGCAGTATTTT. It specifies CASSESGLARGDTQYF.

V and J are TRBV30 and TRBJ1-3; 8 nucleotides line up with TRBD1. The CDR3 is 14 amino acids. In germline, CDR1 is GTSNPN, CDR2 SVGIG (reference sequence). For the CDR3, the DNA is TGTGGATACGGACAGGGCTTCTCTGGAAACACCATATATTTT. Amino acid sequence: CGYGQGFSGNTIYF.

The V and J genes are TRBV9 and TRBJ2-1; D may be TRBD1 (6 bases). V was shortened by 3 bases and J by 16 bases, with 14 bases between the two germline ends. The CDR3 sequence is 11 residues long. The germline V gene has CDR1 SGDLS and CDR2 YYNGEE. Written as DNA, the CDR3 is TGTGCCAGCAGCGCCGAGACAGGTCAATTCTTC. Encoded protein: CASSAETGQFF.